The 19 T cell receptor beta chains below all came from one sample that was sequenced in a study of shared clonotypes between healthy human individuals. The method was immunoSEQ multiplex PCR; TCRdb's version includes in-frame clones alone and lacks a portion of them. The sample holds around 1.9 million clones, about 92% seen once. Naive CD8 cells, CD45RO-negative and positively selected for CCR7, excluded terminally differentiated effector memory CD45RA+ cells. Sequencing was performed on naive CD8+ T cells from PBMCs. All receptors come from a man younger than 35 in good health. Some clones in this sample may be carry-over from other donors' samples.

V gene TRBV27 combines with J gene TRBJ2-3; 8 positions match TRBD2. With V trimmed by 1 base and J by 5 bases, 14 bases remained unmatched. The germline V gene encodes CDR1 MNHEY and CDR2 SMNVEV (reference sequence). This CDR3 is built from 18 residues. CDR3 nucleotides: TGTGCCAGCAGTTTATGGGTCCGGGGGGGCATGATGAGAGATACGCAGTATTTT. Translated: CASSLWVRGGMMRDTQYF.

This rearrangement joins TRBV15 to TRBJ1-5; weak D call: TRBD1 (6 bases). Trimming cost V 0 bases and J 5 bases, with 20 bases left between them. CDR1 and CDR2 (germline): LNHNV, YYDKDF (reference sequence). The CDR3 sequence is 18 residues long. The CDR3 bases are TGTGCCACCAGCAGAGATTCTAGTGGGGAACAGGGATATCAGCCCCAGCATTTT. It translates to CATSRDSSGEQGYQPQHF. Full variable domain (rest looked up from reference TRBV15 and TRBJ1-5): DAMVIQNPRYQVTQFGKPVTLSCSQTLNHNVMYWYQQKSSQAPKLLFHYYDKDFNNEADTPDNFQSRRPNTSFCFLDIRSPGLGDTAMYLCATSRDSSGEQGYQPQHFGDGTRLSIL.

The chain has TRBV21-1 and TRBJ1-1; the table's D call TRBD1 went unverified against the DNA. TRBV21-1 is reported as a pseudogene. The CDR3 extends over 14 amino acids. In DNA form, the CDR3 reads TGTGCCAGCAGACTTACAGGGAGGAACACTGAAGCTTTCTTT. Residues: CASRLTGRNTEAFF.

The rearrangement joins TRBV13 to TRBJ2-7, with TRBD1 identical over 11 bases. CDR1 is PRHDT, CDR2 FYEKMQ, per germline (reference sequence). This CDR3 has 15 amino acids. Trimming cost V 5 bases and J 3 bases; bases outside gene matches: 6. The CDR3 sequence is CASSPRDRGDYEQYF. For the CDR3, the DNA is TGTGCCAGCAGCCCCCGGGACAGGGGGGACTACGAGCAGTACTTC.

The chain recombines TRBV19 with TRBJ2-1; D unclear. V shed 3 bases and J shed 15 bases, with 12 bases lying between them. Germline V lookup: CDR1 LNHDA, CDR2 SQIVND (reference sequence). The CDR3 totals 11 residues. CDR3 DNA sequence: TGTGCCAGTAGTATCGCGGCCCGGTGGTTCTTC. Translation: CASSIAARWFF.

The genes are TRBV28 and TRBJ1-2, with D tentatively TRBD1 (5 bases). The CDR3 has 16 amino acids. Germline assignment: CDR1 MDHEN and CDR2 SYDVKM. V was cut by 1 base and J by 0 bases, with 12 bases left in between. The CDR3 region is CASSLLARGANYGYTF. CDR3 DNA: TGTGCCAGCAGTTTATTGGCCCGGGGGGCTAACTATGGCTACACCTTC.

J is TRBJ2-7 and V is TRBV4-3; TRBD2 aligns across 16 bases. The CDR3 loop spans 19 amino acids. From germline, CDR1 is LGHNA and CDR2 YSLEER. The V and J ends lost 0 bases and 7 bases, in that order; junction bases with no gene match: 12. CDR3 sequence reads: CASSQDYPGLAGGPGEQYF. The CDR3 nucleotides read TGCGCCAGCAGCCAAGATTACCCGGGACTAGCGGGAGGGCCGGGAGAGCAGTACTTC.

V and J are TRBV7-2 and TRBJ2-3; TRBD2 agrees at 8 bases. Germline CDR1 SGHTA, CDR2 FQGNSA. V lost 2 bases, J lost 0 bases, and 4 bases stayed unmatched. This CDR3 has 16 residues. CDR3 protein: CASSLLAGPSTDTQYF. The CDR3 DNA sequence: TGTGCCAGCAGCTTATTAGCGGGACCCAGCACAGATACGCAGTATTTT.

V and J are TRBV29-1 and TRBJ2-1; 8 positions match TRBD2. The CDR3 has 16 residues. V lost 1 base to trimming and J lost 5 bases; unmatched junction nucleotides: 10. Germline CDR1 and CDR2: SQVTM and ANQGSEA. This CDR3 reads CSVEGAVSGSNNEQFF. The CDR3 DNA sequence: TGCAGCGTTGAAGGGGCCGTAAGCGGGAGTAACAATGAGCAGTTCTTC.

The J gene is TRBJ2-3, the V gene TRBV7-3; 11 bases are shared with TRBD2. CDR1 is SGHTA and CDR2 is FQGTGA in the germline V gene. This CDR3 has 16 amino acids. V dropped 5 bases and J dropped 0; count of bases not matched to a gene: 4. CDR3 in amino acids: CASSRGTSGSTDTQYF. The DNA of the CDR3 is TGTGCCAGCAGCAGGGGGACTAGCGGTAGCACAGATACGCAGTATTTT.

CDR3 residues: CASSVVGDSDEQYF. In DNA, the CDR3 is TGTGCCAGCAGCGTAGTGGGGGATTCCGACGAGCAGTACTTC. The rearrangement links TRBV9 to TRBJ2-7, with D tentatively TRBD1 or TRBD2 (5 bases each). Trimming stripped 0 bases from V and 5 bases from J, with 12 bases between. Germline lookup yields CDR1 SGDLS and CDR2 YYNGEE. The CDR3 covers 14 residues.

V is TRBV18 and J is TRBJ2-3, with 7 bases fitting TRBD2. The germline CDR1 and CDR2 sequences are KGHSH and LQKENI. V was clipped by 0 bases and J by 0 bases; unmatched bases: 3. This CDR3 has 16 residues. The CDR3 loop is CASSPPTRESTDTQYF. The CDR3 DNA reads as TGTGCCAGCTCACCACCGACGCGGGAGAGCACAGATACGCAGTATTTT. Combining the CDR3 with reference TRBV18 and TRBJ2-3 gives the whole variable domain NAGVMQNPRHLVRRRGQEARLRCSPMKGHSHVYWYRQLPEEGLKFMVYLQKENIIDESGMPKERFSAEFPKEGPSILRIQQVVRGDSAAYFCASSPPTRESTDTQYFGPGTRLTVL.

The V and J genes are TRBV2 and TRBJ1-1; D possibly corresponds to TRBD1 (5 bases). The CDR3 is 12 residues long. Germline CDR1 SNHLY, CDR2 FYNNEI. V lost 6 bases, J lost 4 bases, and 9 bases lay in between. The CDR3 sequence is CASRAGGTEAFF. The CDR3 DNA reads as TGTGCCAGCAGGGCCGGGGGCACTGAAGCTTTCTTT.

This clone was recorded a few times. V usage is TRBV7-9 and J usage is TRBJ1-1, with D maybe TRBD1 (5 bases). CDR3 length: 17 amino acids. The V end was cut by 1 base, the J end by 5 bases, with 20 bases between. The germline CDR1 and CDR2 sequences are SEHNR and FQNEAQ (reference sequence). The CDR3 region is CASSLVAGWGKGTEAFF. DNA of the CDR3: TGTGCCAGCAGCTTAGTCGCAGGGTGGGGGAAGGGGACTGAAGCTTTCTTT.

The gene calls are TRBV28 and TRBJ2-7; 7 bases are a match to TRBD1. Germline V CDR1 and CDR2: MDHEN, SYDVKM. The junction had 10 bases not matched to a gene; V was cut back by 8 bases and J by 3 bases. The CDR3 spans 14 residues. CDR3 sequence: CASAPTGRIYEQYF. The CDR3 DNA sequence: TGTGCCAGCGCCCCGACAGGGAGAATCTACGAGCAGTACTTC.

CDR3 in amino acids: CASSYSEREYGEQFF. CDR3 sequence (DNA): TGTGCCAGCAGTTACTCGGAGCGGGAGTATGGTGAGCAGTTCTTC. The chain couples TRBV6-6 to TRBJ2-1; 8 bases agree with TRBD2. CDR3 length: 15 amino acids. V was clipped by 0 bases and J by 9 bases; unmatched bases: 7. Germline V gene data show CDR1 as MNHNY and CDR2 as SVGAGI (reference sequence).

The chain recombines TRBV5-4 with TRBJ2-4; possibly TRBD2 for D (6 bases). Trimming left V 1 base short and J 0 bases short, with 8 bases between. Germline V gene sequence: CDR1 SGHNT, CDR2 YYREEE (reference sequence). This CDR3 is 15 amino acids long. The CDR3 reads CASSLRREAKNIQYF. DNA of the CDR3: TGTGCCAGCAGCTTGAGGAGGGAAGCCAAAAACATTCAGTACTTC.

The chain employs TRBV5-1 and TRBJ2-7; possibly TRBD2 for D (6 bases). In germline, CDR1 is SGHRS, CDR2 YFSETQ. Deletions cut 1 base from V and 2 bases from J, with 10 bases between. The CDR3 is 14 amino acids. The CDR3 nucleotides are TGCGCCAGCAGCTTGCGCGGGGCGACCTACGAGCAGTACTTC. It yields the protein CASSLRGATYEQYF.

This clone has just a few counts. The chain has TRBV28 and TRBJ2-1, with D unclear. This CDR3 spans 16 amino acids. Germline V gene sequence: CDR1 MDHEN, CDR2 SYDVKM. V lost 6 bases, J lost 0 bases, and 15 bases lay in between. The CDR3 region has the DNA TGTGCCAGCAGCACCCCGCACCTAAGCTCCTACAATGAGCAGTTCTTC. Protein sequence: CASSTPHLSSYNEQFF.